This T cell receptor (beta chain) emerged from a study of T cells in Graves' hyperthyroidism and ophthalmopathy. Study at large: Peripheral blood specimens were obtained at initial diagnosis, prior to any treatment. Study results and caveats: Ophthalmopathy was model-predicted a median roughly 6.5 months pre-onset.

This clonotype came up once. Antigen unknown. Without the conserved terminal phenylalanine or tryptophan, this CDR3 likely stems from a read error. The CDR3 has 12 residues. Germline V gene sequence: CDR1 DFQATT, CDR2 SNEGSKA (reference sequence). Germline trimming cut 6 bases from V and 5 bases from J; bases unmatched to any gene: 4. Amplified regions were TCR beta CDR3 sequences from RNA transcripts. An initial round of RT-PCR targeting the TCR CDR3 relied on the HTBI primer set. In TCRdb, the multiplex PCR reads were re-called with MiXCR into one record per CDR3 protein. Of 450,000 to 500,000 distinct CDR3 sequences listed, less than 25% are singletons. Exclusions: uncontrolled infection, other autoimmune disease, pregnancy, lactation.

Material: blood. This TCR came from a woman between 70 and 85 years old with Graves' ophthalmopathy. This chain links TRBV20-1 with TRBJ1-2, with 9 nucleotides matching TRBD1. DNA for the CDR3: TGCAGTGCCGAGGACAGGGGTTATGGCTACACCCTC. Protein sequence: CSAEDRGYGYTL.